Listed here are 20 T cell receptor beta chains from one sample, sequenced in a study of immune cell composition in non-small cell lung cancer. Some clones are missing from TCRdb's copy, which holds only in-frame ones; the method was immunoSEQ multiplex PCR. The sample has about 2,000 clones; roughly 83% are singletons. Sequences were obtained from lung tumor tissue. These receptors originate from a human donor with non-small cell lung cancer.

This clone was found a few times. The chain couples TRBV19 to TRBJ2-3; weak D call: TRBD2 (6 bases). Germline V gene data show CDR1 as LNHDA and CDR2 as SQIVND (reference sequence). V lost 5 bases, J lost 6 bases, and 12 bases lay in between. CDR3 length: 13 amino acids. The CDR3 reads CASSRRAGDTQYF. CDR3 bases: TGTGCCAGTAGTCGCCGGGCGGGGGATACGCAGTATTTT.

The V and J genes are TRBV7-3 and TRBJ2-1; either TRBD1 or TRBD2 may fit D (5 bases each). V gave up 3 bases and J gave up 9 bases, with 9 bases separating them. The CDR3 covers 12 residues. CDR1 and CDR2 from the germline V gene are SGHTA and FQGTGA. The CDR3 region is CASSFDGAEQFF. The CDR3 DNA is TGTGCCAGCAGCTTCGACGGGGCTGAGCAGTTCTTC.

The count of this clone is one. The chain joins TRBV7-2 to TRBJ1-1, with no clear D. V was clipped by 0 bases and J by 3 bases, with 11 bases between them. The CDR3 runs 15 residues. Looked up from germline, CDR1 is SGHTA and CDR2 is FQGNSA. The CDR3 sequence: CASSLAAQPYTEAFF. CDR3 bases: TGTGCCAGCAGCTTAGCGGCGCAGCCATACACTGAAGCTTTCTTT.

V and J are TRBV19 and TRBJ2-1, with TRBD2 matching 7 bases. Germline values: CDR1 LNHDA, CDR2 SQIVND (reference sequence). The ends lost 6 bases at V and 7 bases at J; junction bases unmatched: 6. This CDR3 contains 13 residues. CDR3 sequence: CASSHRGGNEQFF. For the CDR3, the DNA is TGTGCCAGTAGCCATCGCGGGGGTAATGAGCAGTTCTTC.

The CDR3 is CASSDGTGRFSYEQYF. CDR3 in DNA: TGTGCCAGCAGCGACGGGACAGGCCGTTTCTCCTACGAGCAGTACTTC. This chain uses TRBV5-5 with TRBJ2-7, with TRBD1 identical over 8 bases. Germline assignment: CDR1 SGHKS and CDR2 YYEKEE (reference sequence). Trimming cost V 4 bases and J 0 bases; bases outside gene matches: 9. CDR3 length: 16 amino acids.

The gene calls are TRBV10-3 and TRBJ2-1; D possibly uses TRBD1 or TRBD2 (5 bases each). The CDR3 extends over 17 amino acids. Germline values: CDR1 ENHRY, CDR2 SYGVKD. V was shortened by 2 bases and J by 0 bases, with 14 bases between the two germline ends. The CDR3 DNA sequence: TGTGCCATCAGTGAGCCAACCGGGACGATCTCCTACAATGAGCAGTTCTTC. This translates into CAISEPTGTISYNEQFF.

The rearrangement uses TRBV7-9 and TRBJ1-2, with 7 bases fitting TRBD1. The CDR3 contains 16 residues. V lost 3 bases and J lost 3; bases outside the gene matches: 10. Germline V gene sequence: CDR1 SEHNR, CDR2 FQNEAQ (reference sequence). Here the CDR3 reads CASSFQGVRAHYGYTF. The CDR3 coding sequence is TGTGCCAGCAGCTTTCAGGGGGTGAGGGCTCACTATGGCTACACCTTC.

The DNA for the CDR3 is TGTGCCAGAAGCAGCACAGGGATTGCGGGGTCTAGTCAGCCCCAGCATTTT. The encoded protein is CARSSTGIAGSSQPQHF. V is TRBV5-3 and J is TRBJ1-5; possible D gene TRBD1, 6 bases. TRBV5-3 is known as an ORF, though its function is uncertain. Trimming shortened V by 4 bases and J by 6 bases, and 23 bases separated the two germline ends. This CDR3 spans 17 amino acids.

This clone was found a few times. This chain joins TRBV11-3 and TRBJ2-7; 9 bases map to TRBD1. Germline CDR1 is SGHNT and CDR2 is YENEEA. The V and J ends lost 5 bases and 5 bases, in that order; junction bases with no gene match: 4. The CDR3 has 13 amino acids. CDR3 amino acids: CASSLTGGDEQYF. The CDR3 coding sequence is TGTGCCAGCAGCCTTACAGGGGGCGACGAGCAGTACTTC.

This clone was found once. The rearrangement links TRBV19 to TRBJ2-7; D call uncertain. CDR3 length: 15 amino acids. Trimming cost V 5 bases and J 4 bases, with 18 bases left between them. Germline CDR1 LNHDA, CDR2 SQIVND (reference sequence). The CDR3 spells CASSRFQNSQYEQYF. CDR3 nucleotides: TGTGCCAGTAGTCGTTTCCAGAATAGCCAGTACGAGCAGTACTTC.

V and J are TRBV30 and TRBJ1-6; 7 bases are a match to TRBD1. The CDR3 sequence is 16 residues long. V lost 2 bases and J lost 6; bases outside the gene matches: 10. Germline values: CDR1 GTSNPN, CDR2 SVGIG (reference sequence). The DNA of the CDR3 is TGTGCCTGGAGTCTGACAGGGATCAGTGGTAATTCACCCCTCCACTTT. Residues: CAWSLTGISGNSPLHF.

This clone was seen just once. The chain carries TRBV5-1 and TRBJ2-2, with TRBD1 identical over 10 bases. The V segment lost 4 bases and the J segment 4 bases; nucleotides outside the gene matches: 4. Germline V gene lookup returns CDR1 SGHRS and CDR2 YFSETQ. The CDR3 spans 15 residues. CDR3 DNA sequence: TGCGCCAGCAGCCCCGGACAGGGGGTCACCGGGGAGCTGTTTTTT. Protein: CASSPGQGVTGELFF.

The V call is TRBV9, the J call TRBJ1-4; D perhaps matches TRBD1 (5 bases). Trimming left V 0 bases short and J 5 bases short, with 20 bases between. CDR1 and CDR2 from the germline V gene are SGDLS and YYNGEE. The CDR3 has 18 amino acids. This CDR3 is CASSVGSQGGRPNEKLFF. CDR3 in DNA: TGTGCCAGCAGCGTAGGCAGCCAGGGAGGGAGACCGAATGAAAAACTGTTTTTT.

The J gene is TRBJ1-1, the V gene TRBV2; TRBD1 agrees at 12 bases. Germline V gene lookup returns CDR1 SNHLY and CDR2 FYNNEI. The junction had 5 bases not matched to a gene; V was cut back by 4 bases and J by 5 bases. There are 15 residues in the CDR3. The DNA of the CDR3 is TGTGCCAGCAGTGGGGGACAGGGGGCGCGTACTGAAGCTTTCTTT. It translates to CASSGGQGARTEAFF.

The chain links TRBV10-2 to TRBJ2-2; TRBD2 might be the D (7 bases). V was shortened by 7 bases and J by 2 bases, with 17 bases between the two germline ends. This CDR3 has 16 amino acids. Germline-derived CDR1 and CDR2 are WSHSY and SAAADI. In DNA form, the CDR3 reads TGCGCCAGCAACGGGATGGGGGGGCAAAACACCGGGGAGCTGTTTTTT. Translation gives CASNGMGGQNTGELFF.

This clone has only one observation. This sequence joins TRBV27 and TRBJ1-5, with 8 positions matching TRBD1. Trimming at V came to 5 bases and at J to 5 bases, leaving 2 bases not matched to a gene. Per the germline V gene, CDR1 is MNHEY and CDR2 is SMNVEV (reference sequence). CDR3 length: 13 residues. The CDR3 sequence: CASSNRGDQPQHF. Written as DNA, the CDR3 is TGTGCCAGCAGTAACAGGGGGGATCAGCCCCAGCATTTT.

This chain joins TRBV6-5 and TRBJ1-1; no firm D call. V was shortened by 3 bases and J by 0 bases, with 8 bases between the two germline ends. Germline CDR1 reads MNHEY; CDR2 reads SVGAGI. CDR3 length equals 14 residues. Written as DNA, the CDR3 is TGTGCCAGCAGTTATACCGGAATGAACACTGAAGCTTTCTTT. It translates to CASSYTGMNTEAFF.

The rearrangement links TRBV14 to TRBJ1-3; 10 bases are a match to TRBD1. The CDR3 length is 16 residues. The germline V gene encodes CDR1 SGHDN and CDR2 FVKESK. The J segment lost 3 bases and the V segment lost 5 bases, leaving 7 bases of the junction unmatched. The CDR3 nucleotides read TGTGCCAGCAGCTCATGGGACAGGGGACGTGGAAACACCATATATTTT. This encodes CASSSWDRGRGNTIYF.

This chain joins TRBV2 and TRBJ2-5; D unresolved. TRBJ2-7 matches the DNA end more closely, so the J call is doubtful. The CDR3 totals 12 residues. Germline V gives CDR1 SNHLY, CDR2 FYNNEI. Written as DNA, the CDR3 is TGTGCCAGCAGTGAAGCGGTGGGCGAGCAGTACTTC. It codes for CASSEAVGEQYF.

This clone was recorded once. The chain carries TRBV10-2 and TRBJ1-2, with 9 positions matching TRBD1. The V gene end was trimmed by 0 bases and the J gene end by 7 bases; junction bases not matched to a gene: 3. Germline V lookup: CDR1 WSHSY, CDR2 SAAADI. CDR3 length: 14 residues. The CDR3: CASSESGQGFGYTF. In DNA, the CDR3 is TGCGCCAGCAGTGAGTCGGGACAGGGTTTTGGCTACACCTTC.